This TCR beta chain was obtained from a study of blood T cells in healthy people across ages. General study points: PBMCs that were unsorted prevented a conclusive naive versus antigen-experienced comparison. The study regarded diversity estimates from one million T cells as underestimates.

About this clonotype itself: Its antigen is unidentified.

Alongside a J-beta primer mix, a sample-barcoded 5' primer served in a second PCR lasting roughly 7 to 12 cycles. Each CDR3 protein is one row after TCRdb ran MiXCR on the 5' RACE reads. Of about 1,400,000 distinct CDR3 sequences detected, approximately 63% appear once; the ten largest clones hold over 6.5%. Trimming left V 6 bases short and J 5 bases short, with 13 bases between. CDR1 and CDR2 (germline): MNHEY, SVGAGI. The CDR3 is 13 amino acids. Sequencing was done on a sample of blood. This sequence was found in a man younger than 35 in good health. The gene calls are TRBV6-5 and TRBJ1-1; maybe TRBD1 (5 bases). The CDR3 DNA follows: TGTGCCAGCAGCTCAGCGGGGCTGACTGAAGCTTTCTTT. Translating gives CASSSAGLTEAFF.